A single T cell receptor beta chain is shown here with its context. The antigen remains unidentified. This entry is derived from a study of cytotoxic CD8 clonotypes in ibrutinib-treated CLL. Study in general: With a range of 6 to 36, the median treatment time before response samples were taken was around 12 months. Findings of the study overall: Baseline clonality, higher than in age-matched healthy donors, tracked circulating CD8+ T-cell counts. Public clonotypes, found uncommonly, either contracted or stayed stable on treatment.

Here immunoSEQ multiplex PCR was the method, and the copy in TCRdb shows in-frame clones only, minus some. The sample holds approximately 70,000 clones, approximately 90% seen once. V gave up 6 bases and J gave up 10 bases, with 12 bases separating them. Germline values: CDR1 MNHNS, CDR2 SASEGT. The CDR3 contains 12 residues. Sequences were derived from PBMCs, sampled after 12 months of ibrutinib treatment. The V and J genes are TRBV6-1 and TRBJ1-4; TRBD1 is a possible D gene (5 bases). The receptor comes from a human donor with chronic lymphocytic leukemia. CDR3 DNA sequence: TGTGCCAGCAGAAATTCTGGGGGAAAACTGTTTTTT. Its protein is CASRNSGGKLFF.